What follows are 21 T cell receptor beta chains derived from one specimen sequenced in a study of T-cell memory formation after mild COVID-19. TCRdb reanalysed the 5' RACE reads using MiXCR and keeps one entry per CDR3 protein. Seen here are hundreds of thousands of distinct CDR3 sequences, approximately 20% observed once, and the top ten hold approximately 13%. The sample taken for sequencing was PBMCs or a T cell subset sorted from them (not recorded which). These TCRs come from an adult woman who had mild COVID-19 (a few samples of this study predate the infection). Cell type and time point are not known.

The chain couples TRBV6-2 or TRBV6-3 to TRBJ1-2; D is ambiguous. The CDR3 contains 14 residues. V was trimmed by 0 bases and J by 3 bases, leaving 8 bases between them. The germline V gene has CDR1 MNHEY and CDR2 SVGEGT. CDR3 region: CASSYSRADYGYTF. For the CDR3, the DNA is TGTGCCAGCAGTTACTCGAGGGCAGACTATGGCTACACCTTC.

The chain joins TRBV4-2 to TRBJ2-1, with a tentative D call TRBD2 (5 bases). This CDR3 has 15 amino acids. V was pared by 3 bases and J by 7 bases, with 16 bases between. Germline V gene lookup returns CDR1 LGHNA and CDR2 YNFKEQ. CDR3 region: CASSHPWESFNEQFF. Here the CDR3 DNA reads TGTGCCAGCAGCCATCCCTGGGAGTCATTTAATGAGCAGTTCTTC.

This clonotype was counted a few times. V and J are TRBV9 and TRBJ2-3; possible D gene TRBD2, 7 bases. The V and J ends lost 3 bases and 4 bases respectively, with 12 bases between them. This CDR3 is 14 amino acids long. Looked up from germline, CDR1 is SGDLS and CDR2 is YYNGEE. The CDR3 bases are TGTGCCAGCAGCGGGGCGGGGGCAGCAGATACGCAGTATTTT. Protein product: CASSGAGAADTQYF.

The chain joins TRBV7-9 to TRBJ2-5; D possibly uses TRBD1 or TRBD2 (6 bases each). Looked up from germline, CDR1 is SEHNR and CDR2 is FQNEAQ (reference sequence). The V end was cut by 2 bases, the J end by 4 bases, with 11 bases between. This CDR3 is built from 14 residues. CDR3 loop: CASSLRSGAETQYF. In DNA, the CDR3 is TGTGCCAGCAGCTTACGGTCGGGGGCAGAGACCCAGTACTTC.

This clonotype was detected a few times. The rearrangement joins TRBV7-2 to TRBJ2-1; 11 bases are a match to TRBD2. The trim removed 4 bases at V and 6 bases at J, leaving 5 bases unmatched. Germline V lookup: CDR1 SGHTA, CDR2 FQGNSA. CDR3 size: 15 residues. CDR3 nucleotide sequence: TGTGCCAGCAGCTCCACTAGCGGGAGCAGCAATGAGCAGTTCTTC. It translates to CASSSTSGSSNEQFF.

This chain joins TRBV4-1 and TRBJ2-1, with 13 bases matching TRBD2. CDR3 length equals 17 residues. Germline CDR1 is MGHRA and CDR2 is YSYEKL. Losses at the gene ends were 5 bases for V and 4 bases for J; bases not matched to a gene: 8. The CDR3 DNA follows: TGCGCCAGCAGCTTCTCTGGACTAGCGGGAGAATACAATGAGCAGTTCTTC. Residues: CASSFSGLAGEYNEQFF.

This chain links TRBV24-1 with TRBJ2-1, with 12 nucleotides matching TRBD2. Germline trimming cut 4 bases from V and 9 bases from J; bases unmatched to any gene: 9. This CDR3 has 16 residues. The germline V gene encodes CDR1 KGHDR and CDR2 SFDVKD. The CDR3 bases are TGTGCCACCAGTGACCTGACTAGCGGGAGTCTCGTTGAGCAGTTCTTC. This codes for CATSDLTSGSLVEQFF.

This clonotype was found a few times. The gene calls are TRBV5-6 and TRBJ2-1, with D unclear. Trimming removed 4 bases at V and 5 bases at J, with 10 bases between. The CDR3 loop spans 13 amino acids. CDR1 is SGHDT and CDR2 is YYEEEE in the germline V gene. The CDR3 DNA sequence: TGTGCCAGCAGCCCGGACCGGAACAATGAGCAGTTCTTC. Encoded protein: CASSPDRNNEQFF.

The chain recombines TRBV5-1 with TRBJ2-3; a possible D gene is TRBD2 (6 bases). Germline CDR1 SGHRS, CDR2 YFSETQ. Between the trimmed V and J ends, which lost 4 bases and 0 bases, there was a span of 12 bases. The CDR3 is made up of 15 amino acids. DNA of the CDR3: TGCGCCAGCAGCGAGTTAGCGGCTAGCACAGATACGCAGTATTTT. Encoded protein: CASSELAASTDTQYF.

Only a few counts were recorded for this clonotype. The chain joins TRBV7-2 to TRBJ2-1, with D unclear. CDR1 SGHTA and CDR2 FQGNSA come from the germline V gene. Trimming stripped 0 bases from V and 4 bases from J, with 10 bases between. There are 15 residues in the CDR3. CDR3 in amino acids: CASSLAAPAYNEQFF. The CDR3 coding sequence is TGTGCCAGCAGCTTAGCGGCTCCAGCTTACAATGAGCAGTTCTTC.

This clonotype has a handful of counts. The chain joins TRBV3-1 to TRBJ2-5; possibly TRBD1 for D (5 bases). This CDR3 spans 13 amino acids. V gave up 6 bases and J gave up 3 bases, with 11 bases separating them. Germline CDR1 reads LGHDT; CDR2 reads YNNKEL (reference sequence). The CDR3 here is CASRDTVEETQYF. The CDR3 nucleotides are TGTGCCAGCAGGGACACAGTCGAAGAGACCCAGTACTTC.

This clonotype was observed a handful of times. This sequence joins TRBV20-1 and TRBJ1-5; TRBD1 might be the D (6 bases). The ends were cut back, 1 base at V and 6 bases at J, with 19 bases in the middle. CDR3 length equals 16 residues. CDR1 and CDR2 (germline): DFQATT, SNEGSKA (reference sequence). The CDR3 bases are TGCAGTGCTAGAGCATCGGGCAGGGGATTCCTTCAGCCCCAGCATTTT. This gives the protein CSARASGRGFLQPQHF.

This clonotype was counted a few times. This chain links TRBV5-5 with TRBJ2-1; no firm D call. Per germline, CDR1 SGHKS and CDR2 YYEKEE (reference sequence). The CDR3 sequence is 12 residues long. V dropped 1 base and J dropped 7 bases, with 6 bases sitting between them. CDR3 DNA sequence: TGTGCCAGCAGCTTGTGGGATAATGAGCAGTTCTTC. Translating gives CASSLWDNEQFF.

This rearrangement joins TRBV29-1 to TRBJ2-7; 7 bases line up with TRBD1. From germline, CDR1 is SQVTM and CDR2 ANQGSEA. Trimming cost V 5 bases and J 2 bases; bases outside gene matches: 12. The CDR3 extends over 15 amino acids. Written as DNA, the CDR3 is TGCAGCGTTCTCCGGTCGCTGCAGGGGGCCTACGAGCAGTACTTC. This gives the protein CSVLRSLQGAYEQYF.

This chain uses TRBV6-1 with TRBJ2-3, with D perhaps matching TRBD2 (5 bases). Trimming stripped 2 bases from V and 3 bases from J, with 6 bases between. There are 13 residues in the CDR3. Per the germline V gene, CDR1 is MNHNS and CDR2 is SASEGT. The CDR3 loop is CASSERETDTQYF. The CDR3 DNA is TGTGCCAGCAGTGAAAGGGAGACAGATACGCAGTATTTT.

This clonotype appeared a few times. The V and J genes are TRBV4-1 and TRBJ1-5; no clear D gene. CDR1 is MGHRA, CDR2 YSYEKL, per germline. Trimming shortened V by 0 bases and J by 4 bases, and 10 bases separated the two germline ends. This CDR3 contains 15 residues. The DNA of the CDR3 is TGCGCCAGCAGCCAAGACGGGAGTCAAAATCAGCCCCAGCATTTT. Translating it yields CASSQDGSQNQPQHF.

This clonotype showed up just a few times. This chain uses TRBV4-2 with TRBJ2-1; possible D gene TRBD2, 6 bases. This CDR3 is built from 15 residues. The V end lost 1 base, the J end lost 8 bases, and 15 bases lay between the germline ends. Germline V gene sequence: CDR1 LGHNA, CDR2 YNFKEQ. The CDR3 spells CASSQGGDLEHEQFF. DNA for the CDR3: TGTGCCAGCAGCCAAGGGGGGGATCTCGAACATGAGCAGTTCTTC.

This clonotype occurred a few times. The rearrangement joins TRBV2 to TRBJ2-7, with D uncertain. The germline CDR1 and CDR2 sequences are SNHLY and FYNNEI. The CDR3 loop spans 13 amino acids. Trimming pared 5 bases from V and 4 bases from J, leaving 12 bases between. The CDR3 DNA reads TGTGCCAGCAGTTATACAGAAATTTACGAGCAGTACTTC. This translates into CASSYTEIYEQYF.

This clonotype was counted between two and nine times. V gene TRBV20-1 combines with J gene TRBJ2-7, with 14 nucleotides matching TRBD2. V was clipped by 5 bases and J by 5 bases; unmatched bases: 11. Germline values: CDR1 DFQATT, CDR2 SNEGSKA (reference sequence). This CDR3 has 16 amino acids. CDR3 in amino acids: CSASTSGGAGFNEQYF. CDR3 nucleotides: TGCAGTGCTTCGACTAGCGGGGGGGCCGGTTTTAACGAGCAGTACTTC.

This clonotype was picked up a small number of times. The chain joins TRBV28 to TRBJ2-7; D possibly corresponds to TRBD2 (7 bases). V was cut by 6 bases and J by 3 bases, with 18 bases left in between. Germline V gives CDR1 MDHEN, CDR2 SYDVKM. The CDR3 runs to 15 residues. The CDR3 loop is CASRRGGEPHYEQYF. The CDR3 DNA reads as TGTGCCAGCAGGAGAGGGGGGGAGCCACACTACGAGCAGTACTTC.

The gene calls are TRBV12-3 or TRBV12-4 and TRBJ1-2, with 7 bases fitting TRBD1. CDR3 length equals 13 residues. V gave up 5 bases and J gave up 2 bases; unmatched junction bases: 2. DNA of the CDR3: TGTGCCAGCAGTAAGGGACAGAACTATGGCTACACCTTC. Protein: CASSKGQNYGYTF.